Shown below are 27 T cell receptor beta chains from a single sample sequenced in a study of blood T cell repertoires in COVID-19. The assay was immunoSEQ multiplex PCR, and TCRdb's table has in-frame clones only and misses some. Among tens of thousands of clones listed, about 90% were seen once. The sample was peripheral blood. All receptors come from a woman older than 75 with COVID-19, enrolled during active disease.

The rearrangement links TRBV11-2 to TRBJ1-1; the D is unclear. Germline V CDR1 and CDR2: SGHAT, FQNNGV. The CDR3 consists of 11 residues. Trimming left V 5 bases short and J 8 bases short, with 9 bases between. The DNA of the CDR3 is TGTGCCAGCAGCCGAATCGGGGAAGCTTTCTTT. Its protein is CASSRIGEAFF. The whole variable domain, remainder taken from reference TRBV11-2 and TRBJ1-1, is EAGVAQSPRYKIIEKRQSVAFWCNPISGHATLYWYQQILGQGPKLLIQFQNNGVVDDSQLPKDRFSAERLKGVDSTLKIQPAKLEDSAVYLCASSRIGEAFFGQGTRLTVV.

The V gene is TRBV29-1, the J gene TRBJ2-7, with D possibly being TRBD1 or TRBD2 (5 bases each). The length of the CDR3 is 11 residues. CDR1 is SQVTM, CDR2 ANQGSEA, per germline. V lost 7 bases and J 3 bases, leaving 10 bases between the germline ends. CDR3 region: CSGGSLYEQYF. The CDR3 DNA reads as TGCAGCGGGGGGTCACTCTACGAGCAGTACTTC.

The chain is built from TRBV2 and TRBJ2-7; the D gene is possibly TRBD1 (6 bases). The germline V gene encodes CDR1 SNHLY and CDR2 FYNNEI. Trimming removed 6 bases at V and 4 bases at J, with 13 bases between. There are 13 residues in the CDR3. Here the CDR3 DNA reads TGTGCCAGCAGGAGGGACACGGAATACGAGCAGTACTTC. Its translation is CASRRDTEYEQYF.

This clone appeared once. V gene TRBV6-1 combines with J gene TRBJ1-6; the D gene is possibly TRBD1 (5 bases). The CDR3 contains 17 residues. Germline CDR1 is MNHNS and CDR2 is SASEGT. V was shortened by 3 bases and J by 6 bases, with 18 bases between the two germline ends. This CDR3 reads CASSDLGPPGGNSPLHF. The CDR3 region has the DNA TGTGCCAGCAGTGACCTGGGACCTCCCGGGGGTAATTCACCCCTCCACTTT.

The genes are TRBV5-1 and TRBJ1-6, with D tentatively TRBD1 (6 bases). The length of the CDR3 is 14 residues. With 1 base removed from V and 7 bases from J, the gap between germline ends came to 9 bases. CDR1 and CDR2 from the germline V gene are SGHRS and YFSETQ. The CDR3 region has the DNA TGCGCCAGCAGCTTGAGGCAGGGGAATTCACCCCTCCACTTT. It is translated as CASSLRQGNSPLHF.

The J gene is TRBJ1-3, the V gene TRBV6-5; 7 positions agree with TRBD1. The junction had 8 bases not matched to a gene; V was cut back by 6 bases and J by 3 bases. The CDR3 sequence is 15 residues long. The germline V gene has CDR1 MNHEY and CDR2 SVGAGI. CDR3 sequence (DNA): TGTGCCAGCAGCATACAGGGGAACAGTGGAAACACCATATATTTT. Amino acids: CASSIQGNSGNTIYF.

The chain recombines TRBV2 with TRBJ1-3; TRBD1 is a possible D gene (5 bases). Germline V gene lookup returns CDR1 SNHLY and CDR2 FYNNEI. With 6 bases removed from V and 6 bases from J, the gap between germline ends came to 15 bases. This CDR3 spans 14 amino acids. The CDR3 DNA follows: TGTGCCAGCAGCGGAACAGGTTCCCCAAACACCATATATTTT. Its protein product is CASSGTGSPNTIYF.

V is TRBV7-2 and J is TRBJ1-2; the D gene is possibly TRBD1 (5 bases). The V gene lost 5 bases and the J gene lost 5 bases, with 9 bases spanning the gap. This CDR3 has 12 residues. Germline CDR1 SGHTA, CDR2 FQGNSA. CDR3 sequence: CASSPDKYGYTF. Written as DNA, the CDR3 is TGTGCCAGCAGCCCGGACAAGTATGGCTACACCTTC. Looking up the rest from reference TRBV7-2 and TRBJ1-2 gives the full variable domain: GAGVSQSPSNKVTEKGKDVELRCDPISGHTALYWYRQSLGQGLEFLIYFQGNSAPDKSGLPSDRFSAERTGGSVSTLTIQRTQQEDSAVYLCASSPDKYGYTFGSGTRLTVV.

The chain recombines TRBV4-1 with TRBJ2-3, with TRBD2 matching 10 bases. The CDR3 sequence is 16 residues long. V was pared by 1 base and J by 7 bases, with 8 bases of the junction left unmatched. Germline CDR1 MGHRA, CDR2 YSYEKL. The CDR3 nucleotides are TGCGCCAGCAGCCAAGCCCCAGCGGGGGGGTGGAATACGCAGTATTTT. Its translation is CASSQAPAGGWNTQYF.

The gene calls are TRBV2 and TRBJ2-3; D call uncertain. CDR1 and CDR2 (germline): SNHLY, FYNNEI. The CDR3 extends over 15 amino acids. Trimming took off 2 bases at V and 4 bases at J, with 13 bases between the two ends. The chain's CDR3 is CASSELSPVADTQYF. DNA of the CDR3: TGTGCCAGCAGTGAACTTAGCCCGGTGGCAGATACGCAGTATTTT. Drawing the rest from reference TRBV2 and TRBJ2-3, the complete variable domain is EPEVTQTPSHQVTQMGQEVILRCVPISNHLYFYWYRQILGQKVEFLVSFYNNEISEKSEIFDDQFSVERPDGSNFTLKIRSTKLEDSAMYFCASSELSPVADTQYFGPGTRLTVL.

The V and J genes are TRBV5-1 and TRBJ2-7; TRBD1 agrees at 7 bases. Germline loops: CDR1 SGHRS, CDR2 YFSETQ. The V segment lost 5 bases and the J segment 2 bases; nucleotides outside the gene matches: 10. The CDR3 consists of 15 residues. This chain's CDR3 is CASRHTRDRPYEQYF. CDR3 DNA sequence: TGCGCCAGCAGACATACCCGGGACAGACCCTACGAGCAGTACTTC.

CDR3 loop: CASKRQAKGQPQHF. The CDR3 nucleotides read TGTGCCAGTAAGCGACAGGCGAAAGGTCAGCCCCAGCATTTT. V is TRBV19 and J is TRBJ1-5, with D possibly matching TRBD1 (6 bases). Germline lookup yields CDR1 LNHDA and CDR2 SQIVND (reference sequence). This CDR3 has 14 amino acids. V was clipped by 7 bases and J by 6 bases, with 16 bases between them.

The rearrangement links TRBV28 to TRBJ2-3, with TRBD2 matching 10 bases. Germline V gene data show CDR1 as MDHEN and CDR2 as SYDVKM. This CDR3 has 16 amino acids. J gave up 3 bases and V 4 bases, and 7 bases lay outside the gene matches. Here the CDR3 reads CASSSASGSQTDTQYF. Written as DNA, the CDR3 is TGTGCCAGCAGTTCGGCTAGCGGGAGCCAAACAGATACGCAGTATTTT.

The chain has TRBV5-1 and TRBJ2-2, with D tentatively TRBD1 (5 bases). Deletions cut 4 bases from V and 5 bases from J, with 15 bases between. This CDR3 has 15 amino acids. The germline CDR1 and CDR2 sequences are SGHRS and YFSETQ. CDR3 amino acids: CASSTPNSGTGELFF. The CDR3 region has the DNA TGCGCCAGCAGCACACCCAACTCAGGGACCGGGGAGCTGTTTTTT.

The genes are TRBV7-2 and TRBJ2-1; a weak D match, TRBD2 (5 bases). V was pared by 6 bases and J by 0 bases, with 12 bases between. The CDR3 is 15 amino acids. Germline V lookup: CDR1 SGHTA, CDR2 FQGNSA. CDR3 residues: CASSSEGSSYNEQFF. The CDR3 coding sequence is TGTGCCAGCAGTTCTGAGGGTTCCTCCTACAATGAGCAGTTCTTC.

V gene TRBV18 combines with J gene TRBJ1-2, with TRBD1 matching 9 bases. Trimming cost V 2 bases and J 2 bases; bases outside gene matches: 3. Germline values: CDR1 KGHSH, CDR2 LQKENI. The CDR3 has 15 residues. The DNA for the CDR3 is TGTGCCAGCTCACCAAACACAGGGGGCAACTATGGCTACACCTTC. This translates into CASSPNTGGNYGYTF.

The chain joins TRBV11-2 to TRBJ1-3; 7 bases are a match to TRBD1. There are 15 residues in the CDR3. Looked up from germline, CDR1 is SGHAT and CDR2 is FQNNGV. V gave up 5 bases and J gave up 2 bases; unmatched junction bases: 6. CDR3 sequence (DNA): TGTGCCAGCAGCCTCTACAGGGGTACTGGAAACACCATATATTTT. It encodes CASSLYRGTGNTIYF.

The rearrangement joins TRBV19 to TRBJ1-1, with D hard to call. The germline V and J ends were trimmed by 7 bases and 0 bases, with 9 bases remaining between them. CDR3 length equals 13 residues. Germline CDR1 reads LNHDA; CDR2 reads SQIVND (reference sequence). CDR3 residues: CASTETLNTEAFF. The CDR3 nucleotides read TGTGCCAGTACGGAGACCTTGAACACTGAAGCTTTCTTT.

The chain links TRBV19 to TRBJ2-7; D is unresolved. V shed 2 bases and J shed 2 bases, with 13 bases lying between them. The CDR3 contains 15 residues. CDR1 and CDR2 (germline): LNHDA, SQIVND (reference sequence). DNA of the CDR3: TGTGCCAGTAGTATATCGCCCGGGTCCACCTACGAGCAGTACTTC. This translates into CASSISPGSTYEQYF.

This chain connects TRBV19 to TRBJ2-3, with 9 bases aligning to TRBD2. The CDR3 has 18 residues. In germline, CDR1 is LNHDA, CDR2 SQIVND (reference sequence). J lost 1 base, V lost 5 bases, and 13 bases had no gene match. The chain's CDR3 is CASSLRGVAGARTDTQYF. The CDR3, as DNA: TGTGCCAGTAGTCTCCGGGGGGTAGCGGGGGCCCGCACAGATACGCAGTATTTT. Supplemented by reference TRBV19 and TRBJ2-3, the full variable domain reads DGGITQSPKYLFRKEGQNVTLSCEQNLNHDAMYWYRQDPGQGLRLIYYSQIVNDFQKGDIAEGYSVSREKKESFPLTVTSAQKNPTAFYLCASSLRGVAGARTDTQYFGPGTRLTVL.

The chain combines TRBV10-3 with TRBJ2-3, with 11 bases lining up with TRBD1. The CDR3 runs 15 residues. V trimming: 6 bases; J trimming: 3 bases; junction bases outside the gene matches: 5. CDR1 and CDR2 from the germline V gene are ENHRY and SYGVKD. The CDR3 spells CAIRKGQGGTDTQYF. For the CDR3, the DNA is TGTGCCATCAGGAAGGGACAGGGGGGGACAGATACGCAGTATTTT.

The chain links TRBV24-1 to TRBJ1-4, with D unclear. The V and J ends lost 10 bases and 7 bases respectively, with 15 bases between them. This CDR3 is built from 13 residues. Germline loops: CDR1 KGHDR, CDR2 SFDVKD. CDR3 loop: CATNSNDGEKLFF. DNA for the CDR3: TGTGCCACAAACAGCAACGACGGTGAAAAACTGTTTTTT.

V and J are TRBV18 and TRBJ2-1, with 10 bases fitting TRBD1. The CDR3 totals 16 residues. V shed 3 bases and J 4 bases; nucleotides not matched to a gene: 6. From germline, CDR1 is KGHSH and CDR2 LQKENI. CDR3 nucleotide sequence: TGTGCCAGCTCACCCAGACAGGGGGCTGGATACAATGAGCAGTTCTTC. Translating gives CASSPRQGAGYNEQFF.

CDR3 in DNA: TGCGCCAGCAGCCTCACAGGGAGCAATTCACCCCTCCACTTT. Residues: CASSLTGSNSPLHF. The chain employs TRBV5-1 and TRBJ1-6, with D possibly TRBD1 on 6 matching bases. The V end lost 4 bases, the J end lost 7 bases, and 12 bases lay between the germline ends. The CDR3 length is 14 residues. The germline V gene has CDR1 SGHRS and CDR2 YFSETQ. Full variable domain (missing parts from reference TRBV5-1 and TRBJ1-6): KAGVTQTPRYLIKTRGQQVTLSCSPISGHRSVSWYQQTPGQGLQFLFEYFSETQRNKGNFPGRFSGRQFSNSRSEMNVSTLELGDSALYLCASSLTGSNSPLHFGNGTRLTVT.

This chain links TRBV18 with TRBJ1-2; TRBD1 is a possible D gene (5 bases). The germline CDR1 and CDR2 sequences are KGHSH and LQKENI. Trimming shortened V by 3 bases and J by 0 bases, and 23 bases separated the two germline ends. The CDR3 length is 19 residues. For the CDR3, the DNA is TGTGCCAGCTCACCTAAAGCGTTACAGGCCAGTTCTGCTAACTATGGCTACACCTTC. Protein: CASSPKALQASSANYGYTF.

The V gene is TRBV6-5, the J gene TRBJ1-2; 7 positions agree with TRBD1. Germline V gives CDR1 MNHEY, CDR2 SVGAGI. V lost 2 bases, J lost 1 base, and 7 bases stayed unmatched. This CDR3 comprises 16 residues. CDR3 protein: CASSYSQTGINYGYTF. In nucleotides, the CDR3 is TGTGCCAGCAGTTACAGCCAGACAGGGATTAACTATGGCTACACCTTC.

V is TRBV28 and J is TRBJ1-1, with D perhaps TRBD1 (5 bases). Germline V gene data show CDR1 as MDHEN and CDR2 as SYDVKM. Trimming took off 3 bases at V and 6 bases at J, with 14 bases between the two ends. The CDR3 has 14 amino acids. The CDR3 nucleotides are TGTGCCAGCAGTTTTGTCGGGGGAAGGGCTGAAGCTTTCTTT. It yields the protein CASSFVGGRAEAFF.